This T cell receptor (beta chain) was retrieved from a study of early T cells in non-severe SARS-CoV-2 infection. For the study at large: RNA in bulk from unsorted whole blood was sequenced, and chains were unpaired.

The library protocol tagged individual cDNA molecules with unique molecular identifiers. Each CDR3 protein gets one entry after TCRdb re-called the 5' RACE reads with MiXCR. This table holds roughly 100,000 distinct CDR3 sequences, around 14% found once. CDR1 is DFQATT and CDR2 is SNEGSKA in the germline V gene (reference sequence). The CDR3 is 11 residues long. The V end lost 6 bases, the J end lost 10 bases, and 13 bases lay between the germline ends. Study-level results: In VDJdb matching, anti-spike CD8 responses were favored while private and CD4 specificities went missing.

A note on this clonotype: What it binds is not known.

Sequenced sample: whole blood. This clonotype was sampled from an adult who was a healthcare worker with PCR-confirmed SARS-CoV-2 infection or an uninfected control (not recorded which). The chain combines TRBV20-1 with TRBJ2-1; the D is unclear. The DNA for the CDR3 is TGCAGTGCCACCAAGCAACACGAGCAGTTCTTC. Translated, it gives CSATKQHEQFF.